These 32 T cell receptor beta chains came from one sample sequenced in a study of T cells after yellow fever vaccination. Each CDR3 protein gets one entry after TCRdb re-called the 5' RACE reads with MiXCR. The repertoire consists of approximately 160,000 distinct CDR3 sequences, with 6.2% occurring once and the leading ten covering less than 3%. Sequenced here: CD4+ T cells sorted from PBMCs, sampled on the day of the first yellow fever vaccination. These receptors were taken from a man aged 18 to 29 who received the YFV17D yellow fever vaccine.

The table lists this clonotype with a few counts. This chain connects TRBV5-4 to TRBJ2-2; the match to TRBD2 covers 14 bases. Germline trimming cut 4 bases from V and 6 bases from J; bases unmatched to any gene: 2. CDR1 SGHNT and CDR2 YYREEE come from the germline V gene (reference sequence). This CDR3 is 15 amino acids long. CDR3 DNA: TGTGCCAGCAGCCCGGGACTAGCGGGGGCCGGGGAGCTGTTTTTT. It encodes CASSPGLAGAGELFF. Drawing the rest from reference TRBV5-4 and TRBJ2-2, the complete variable domain is ETGVTQSPTHLIKTRGQQVTLRCSSQSGHNTVSWYQQALGQGPQFIFQYYREEENGRGNFPPRFSGLQFPNYSSELNVNALELDDSALYLCASSPGLAGAGELFFGEGSRLTVL.

This clonotype was counted at least ten times. The CDR3: CASTLTGVGEKLFF. The CDR3 bases are TGTGCCAGCACCCTGACAGGGGTTGGTGAAAAACTGTTTTTT. The chain is built from TRBV12-3 or TRBV12-4 and TRBJ1-4; 8 bases are shared with TRBD1. The CDR3 extends over 14 amino acids. V lost 7 bases to trimming and J lost 7 bases; unmatched junction nucleotides: 8.

This clonotype was seen a few times. The chain uses TRBV6-5 and TRBJ1-2, with unresolved D. The V gene's germline CDR1 is MNHEY and CDR2 SVGAGI. The CDR3 is made up of 15 amino acids. Trimming left V 2 bases short and J 4 bases short, with 14 bases between. This chain's CDR3 is CASSYTVSVGYGYTF. The CDR3 DNA reads TGTGCCAGCAGTTACACAGTCTCGGTGGGCTATGGCTACACCTTC.

The rearrangement joins TRBV6-2 or TRBV6-3 to TRBJ2-6; a possible D gene is TRBD1 (5 bases). Germline CDR1 is MNHEY and CDR2 is SVGEGT. This CDR3 has 15 amino acids. Trimming shortened V by 6 bases and J by 4 bases, and 13 bases separated the two germline ends. CDR3 amino acids: CASRPQGMGANVLTF. In DNA, the CDR3 is TGTGCCAGCAGACCCCAGGGAATGGGGGCCAACGTCCTGACTTTC.

Ten or more counts support this clonotype. The chain couples TRBV6-2 or TRBV6-3 to TRBJ2-5; 9 bases are a match to TRBD2. The CDR3 length is 17 residues. Germline V gene sequence: CDR1 MNHEY, CDR2 SVGEGT. Trimming cost V 2 bases and J 4 bases; bases outside gene matches: 11. The CDR3 spells CASSYDGSGGWAETQYF. The DNA for the CDR3 is TGTGCCAGCAGTTACGACGGTAGCGGGGGTTGGGCAGAGACCCAGTACTTC.

This clonotype was observed a few times. As DNA, the CDR3 is TGCGCCAGCAGTGGTAGGGACAGACGTGAAAAACTGTTTTTT. Its protein product is CASSGRDRREKLFF. This chain joins TRBV5-1 and TRBJ1-4, with 7 bases matching TRBD1. Trimming removed 5 bases from V and 7 bases from J; junction bases left unmatched: 8. The CDR3 length is 14 residues. The V gene's germline CDR1 is SGHRS and CDR2 YFSETQ.

This clonotype was detected many times. The chain has TRBV10-3 and TRBJ2-1; D uncertain. V lost 3 bases to trimming and J lost 3 bases, with 3 bases between them. The length of the CDR3 is 12 residues. The germline V gene has CDR1 ENHRY and CDR2 SYGVKD. CDR3 coding DNA: TGTGCCATCAGTGACAGCTACAATGAGCAGTTCTTC. This sequence encodes CAISDSYNEQFF.

The chain is built from TRBV12-3 or TRBV12-4 and TRBJ1-5; D might be TRBD1 (6 bases). This CDR3 has 16 amino acids. Trimming took off 4 bases at V and 2 bases at J, with 15 bases between the two ends. This CDR3 reads CASSSRGGLGNQPQHF. CDR3 in DNA: TGTGCCAGCAGTTCCCGAGGGGGGCTCGGCAATCAGCCCCAGCATTTT.

Concerning this clonotype itself: Since a much larger clone is just one base distant, this may be a read error. The rearrangement links TRBV12-3 or TRBV12-4 to TRBJ2-7; D not certain. The CDR3 spans 11 residues. With 4 bases removed from V and 3 bases from J, the gap between germline ends came to 4 bases. The CDR3 bases are TGTGCCAGCAGTTACCGCTACGAGCAGTACTTC. It translates to CASSYRYEQYF.

The chain has TRBV7-2 and TRBJ2-1, with 7 bases that match TRBD2. Germline CDR1 reads SGHTA; CDR2 reads FQGNSA. CDR3 length: 17 amino acids. J was trimmed by 8 bases and V by 3 bases; bases with no gene match: 16. The CDR3 bases are TGTGCCAGCAGCTTGGAGTACATTGGGCTAGCGGATGATGAGCAGTTCTTC. Protein: CASSLEYIGLADDEQFF.

The rearrangement joins TRBV29-1 to TRBJ2-1, with 8 bases identical to TRBD1. The germline CDR1 and CDR2 sequences are SQVTM and ANQGSEA. After removal of 7 bases from V and 0 bases from J, the junction contained 2 bases not matched to a gene. The CDR3 loop spans 13 amino acids. The DNA of the CDR3 is TGCAGCGCTCAGGGGGCCTCCTACAATGAGCAGTTCTTC. Encoded protein: CSAQGASYNEQFF.

This clonotype was detected once. This sequence joins TRBV5-6 and TRBJ2-5; D perhaps matches TRBD2 (6 bases). Trimming shortened V by 4 bases and J by 5 bases, and 15 bases separated the two germline ends. CDR1 and CDR2 (germline): SGHDT, YYEEEE. This CDR3 is built from 14 residues. For the CDR3, the DNA is TGTGCCAGCAGCCCCGGGGGTGTCCGGGAGACCCAGTACTTC. It codes for CASSPGGVRETQYF.

This clonotype showed up just a few times. This rearrangement joins TRBV12-3 or TRBV12-4 to TRBJ1-2, with D perhaps matching TRBD1 (5 bases). The CDR3 is 12 amino acids. V dropped 8 bases and J dropped 8 bases, with 15 bases sitting between them. DNA for the CDR3: TGTGCCAGCGCGGGACTGGGAGTGGGCTACACCTTC. Amino acids: CASAGLGVGYTF.

This clonotype appeared a few times. The chain carries TRBV5-1 and TRBJ2-5, with 8 bases identical to TRBD1. J gave up 2 bases and V 4 bases, and 4 bases lay outside the gene matches. CDR1 and CDR2 (germline): SGHRS, YFSETQ. CDR3 length equals 14 residues. The CDR3 DNA is TGCGCCAGCAGCCTGGACAGGGCGCAAGAGACCCAGTACTTC. This gives the protein CASSLDRAQETQYF.

This clonotype was recorded a few times. This sequence joins TRBV20-1 and TRBJ2-5, with D unclear. Trimming shortened V by 6 bases and J by 2 bases, and 13 bases separated the two germline ends. This CDR3 has 13 residues. Germline values: CDR1 DFQATT, CDR2 SNEGSKA (reference sequence). DNA of the CDR3: TGCAGTGCGAGTAGAACCCCACAAGAGACCCAGTACTTC. It specifies CSASRTPQETQYF.

This clonotype occurred many times. The rearrangement uses TRBV28 and TRBJ2-5; 10 positions match TRBD2. Trimming cost V 5 bases and J 5 bases; bases outside gene matches: 8. Germline V gene data show CDR1 as MDHEN and CDR2 as SYDVKM. The CDR3 extends over 15 amino acids. The CDR3 sequence: CASSLGLATGETQYF. Here the CDR3 DNA reads TGTGCCAGCAGTCTGGGACTAGCGACCGGCGAGACCCAGTACTTC. Looking up the rest from reference TRBV28 and TRBJ2-5 gives the full variable domain: DVKVTQSSRYLVKRTGEKVFLECVQDMDHENMFWYRQDPGLGLRLIYFSYDVKMKEKGDIPEGYSVSREKKERFSLILESASTNQTSMYLCASSLGLATGETQYFGPGTRLLVL.

V gene TRBV5-6 combines with J gene TRBJ2-2; 10 nucleotides align to TRBD1. CDR3 length: 13 amino acids. Unmatched junction bases numbered 6, after V lost 1 base and J lost 15 bases. Germline CDR1 and CDR2: SGHDT and YYEEEE. The CDR3 nucleotides are TGTGCCAGCAGCTTGCTCGACAGGGGGCTGATGTTTTTT. Translation: CASSLLDRGLMFF.

This clonotype was found many times. V usage is TRBV30 and J usage is TRBJ1-2, with D possibly matching TRBD1 (6 bases). V lost 0 bases and J lost 8, with 10 bases in between. There are 12 residues in the CDR3. Germline loops: CDR1 GTSNPN, CDR2 SVGIG (reference sequence). The CDR3 reads CAWSVGGPGYTF. CDR3 sequence (DNA): TGTGCCTGGAGTGTTGGGGGGCCCGGCTACACCTTC.

This clonotype has only a few counts. The CDR3 reads CASSFGQGATYEQYF. As DNA, the CDR3 is TGTGCCAGCAGCTTCGGACAGGGGGCAACCTACGAGCAGTACTTC. V gene TRBV7-2 combines with J gene TRBJ2-7, with 11 bases matching TRBD1. Trimming cost V 3 bases and J 2 bases; bases outside gene matches: 3. Germline CDR1 is SGHTA and CDR2 is FQGNSA. The CDR3 sequence is 15 residues long.

There are many counts of this clonotype. This sequence joins TRBV6-2 or TRBV6-3 and TRBJ2-5, with 8 bases matching TRBD2. Trimming took 4 bases from V and 2 from J; bases not matched to a gene: 9. CDR1 and CDR2 from the germline V gene are MNHEY and SVGEGT. The CDR3 sequence is 16 residues long. The DNA for the CDR3 is TGTGCCAGCAGTTCCGGGCAAACTAGCGGACAAGAGACCCAGTACTTC. It specifies CASSSGQTSGQETQYF.

A word on this clonotype: A much larger clone differs from this one at a single base, so this may be a read error. The chain recombines TRBV3-1 with TRBJ1-1, with D unresolved. Germline loops: CDR1 LGHDT, CDR2 YNNKEL (reference sequence). The CDR3 consists of 12 residues. CDR3 bases: TGTGCCAGCTGCCAAGTTAACACTGAAGCTTTCTTT. Amino acids: CASCQVNTEAFF.

This clonotype was seen ten or more times. V and J are TRBV5-1 and TRBJ1-3, with 7 nucleotides matching TRBD1. The CDR3 has 20 amino acids. The V gene's germline CDR1 is SGHRS and CDR2 YFSETQ. J gave up 0 bases and V 0 bases, and 15 bases lay outside the gene matches. The CDR3 sequence is CASSLAFRAGGPFSGNTIYF. The CDR3 coding sequence is TGCGCCAGCAGCTTGGCCTTCCGGGCAGGGGGACCTTTCTCTGGAAACACCATATATTTT. Using reference TRBV5-1 and TRBJ1-3 for the parts outside the CDR3, the full variable domain is KAGVTQTPRYLIKTRGQQVTLSCSPISGHRSVSWYQQTPGQGLQFLFEYFSETQRNKGNFPGRFSGRQFSNSRSEMNVSTLELGDSALYLCASSLAFRAGGPFSGNTIYFGEGSWLTVV.

At least ten counts were recorded for this clonotype. CDR3 in amino acids: CASSLGTGEWPQHF. CDR3 DNA sequence: TGTGCCAGCAGCTTAGGAACAGGGGAGTGGCCCCAGCATTTT. The chain employs TRBV7-6 and TRBJ1-5, with 7 nucleotides matching TRBD1. Trimming at V came to 1 base and at J to 9 bases, leaving 6 bases not matched to a gene. CDR3 length: 14 residues. Germline V CDR1 and CDR2: SGHVS, FNYEAQ. The full variable domain, its missing parts supplied by reference TRBV7-6 and TRBJ1-5, is GAGVSQSPRYKVTKRGQDVALRCDPISGHVSLYWYRQALGQGPEFLTYFNYEAQQDKSGLPNDRFSAERPEGSISTLTIQRTEQRDSAMYRCASSLGTGEWPQHFGDGTRLSIL.

This clonotype was observed a few times. The chain is built from TRBV7-8 and TRBJ2-1; 7 bases match TRBD1. The CDR3 runs to 16 residues. The J segment lost 7 bases and the V segment lost 3 bases, leaving 12 bases of the junction unmatched. Germline assignment: CDR1 SGHVS and CDR2 FQNEAQ. The CDR3 sequence: CASSFYGVGQANEQFF. The CDR3 coding sequence is TGTGCCAGCAGCTTTTACGGGGTCGGACAGGCTAATGAGCAGTTCTTC.

The chain is built from TRBV20-1 and TRBJ2-3; 8 nucleotides match TRBD2. The ends lost 3 bases at V and 0 bases at J; junction bases unmatched: 11. Germline CDR1 and CDR2: DFQATT and SNEGSKA (reference sequence). The CDR3 runs to 17 residues. The CDR3 sequence: CSASPGGGRPSTDTQYF. CDR3 sequence (DNA): TGCAGTGCTAGTCCCGGCGGGGGGCGGCCTAGCACAGATACGCAGTATTTT.

Ten or more counts support this clonotype. The CDR3, as DNA: TGCGCCAGCAGCCAAACCTGGACAGGGGGCTTGCCCCAGCATTTT. Protein product: CASSQTWTGGLPQHF. This rearrangement joins TRBV4-3 to TRBJ1-5; TRBD1 matches at 11 bases. The CDR3 spans 15 residues. Germline V lookup: CDR1 LGHNA, CDR2 YSLEER. With 2 bases clipped from V and 9 bases from J, the junction kept 6 bases outside the gene matches.

This clonotype was observed a few times. The rearrangement joins TRBV4-1 to TRBJ1-1; D unresolved. Germline-derived CDR1 and CDR2 are MGHRA and YSYEKL. The CDR3 extends over 16 amino acids. Trimming shortened V by 1 base and J by 0 bases, and 12 bases separated the two germline ends. The CDR3 region is CASSQGRARMNTEAFF. CDR3 DNA sequence: TGCGCCAGCAGCCAAGGAAGGGCCAGAATGAACACTGAAGCTTTCTTT.

The sample holds a few counts of this clonotype. J is TRBJ2-2 and V is TRBV5-1; 8 bases fit TRBD2. V gave up 6 bases and J gave up 4 bases; unmatched junction bases: 11. CDR1 is SGHRS and CDR2 is YFSETQ in the germline V gene. The CDR3 runs 16 residues. CDR3 sequence: CASIPSGGPFTGELFF. CDR3 nucleotides: TGCGCCAGCATTCCGTCGGGGGGGCCGTTCACCGGGGAGCTGTTTTTT.

This clonotype was observed at least ten times. J is TRBJ1-5 and V is TRBV3-1; D gene unclear. Per germline, CDR1 LGHDT and CDR2 YNNKEL (reference sequence). The CDR3 length is 13 residues. Trimming pared 2 bases from V and 5 bases from J, leaving 7 bases between. In DNA form, the CDR3 reads TGTGCCAGCAGCCAAAACCAGGATCAGCCCCAGCATTTT. As protein: CASSQNQDQPQHF.

This clonotype was seen ten or more times. The genes are TRBV4-2 and TRBJ2-1; 10 bases are shared with TRBD2. Germline assignment: CDR1 LGHNA and CDR2 YNFKEQ. V was pared by 4 bases and J by 0 bases, with 3 bases of the junction left unmatched. This CDR3 is 16 amino acids long. The CDR3 sequence: CASSLSGGFSYNEQFF. CDR3 nucleotide sequence: TGTGCCAGCAGCCTTAGCGGGGGGTTCTCCTACAATGAGCAGTTCTTC.

This chain connects TRBV5-1 to TRBJ2-5; 7 bases map to TRBD2. Looked up from germline, CDR1 is SGHRS and CDR2 is YFSETQ. Trimming at V came to 5 bases and at J to 5 bases, leaving 12 bases not matched to a gene. The CDR3 runs 15 residues. CDR3 in DNA: TGCGCCAGCAGATCGGGGCTAGCGGAGGGGGAGACCCAGTACTTC. Its protein is CASRSGLAEGETQYF.

This clonotype was found many times. This chain connects TRBV5-1 to TRBJ2-1, with 7 bases that match TRBD2. V lost 3 bases and J lost 9; bases outside the gene matches: 6. The CDR3 has 13 residues. Germline V gives CDR1 SGHRS, CDR2 YFSETQ. This chain's CDR3 is CASSSDPSGEQFF. The CDR3 DNA reads TGCGCCAGCAGCTCAGACCCTAGCGGTGAGCAGTTCTTC.